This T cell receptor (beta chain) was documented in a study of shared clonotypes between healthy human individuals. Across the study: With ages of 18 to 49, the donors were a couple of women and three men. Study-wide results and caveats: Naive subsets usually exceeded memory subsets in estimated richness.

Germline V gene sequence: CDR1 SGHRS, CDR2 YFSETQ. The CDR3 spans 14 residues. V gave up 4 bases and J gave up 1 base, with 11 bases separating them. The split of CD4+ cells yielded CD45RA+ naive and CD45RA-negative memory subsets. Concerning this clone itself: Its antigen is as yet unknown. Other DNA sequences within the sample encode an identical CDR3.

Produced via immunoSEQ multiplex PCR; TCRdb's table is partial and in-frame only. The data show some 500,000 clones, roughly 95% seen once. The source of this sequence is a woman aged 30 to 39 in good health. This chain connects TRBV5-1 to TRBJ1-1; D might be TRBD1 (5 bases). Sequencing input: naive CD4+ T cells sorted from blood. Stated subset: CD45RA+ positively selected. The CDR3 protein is CASSPQASNTEAFF. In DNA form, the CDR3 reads TGCGCCAGCAGCCCACAGGCCTCGAACACTGAAGCTTTCTTT.